The next 10 T cell receptor beta chains were all read from a single sample in a study of T-cell memory formation after mild COVID-19. TCRdb redid the calling of the 5' RACE reads with MiXCR, one entry per CDR3 protein. The table shows around 340,000 distinct CDR3 sequences, with about 15% occurring only once. Sequenced material: PBMCs or a T cell subset sorted from them (not recorded which). The receptor set was obtained from a man aged 18 to 35 who had mild COVID-19 (a few samples of this study predate the infection). Cell type and time point are not known.

The CDR3 is CASSIPGGDGYTF. The CDR3 DNA follows: TGCGCCAGCAGCATTCCAGGGGGCGATGGCTACACCTTC. The chain has TRBV5-1 and TRBJ1-2; TRBD1 matches 8 bases. The CDR3 contains 13 residues. CDR1 and CDR2 from the germline V gene are SGHRS and YFSETQ. Trimming cost V 4 bases and J 6 bases; bases outside gene matches: 5. The full variable domain, its missing parts supplied by reference TRBV5-1 and TRBJ1-2, is KAGVTQTPRYLIKTRGQQVTLSCSPISGHRSVSWYQQTPGQGLQFLFEYFSETQRNKGNFPGRFSGRQFSNSRSEMNVSTLELGDSALYLCASSIPGGDGYTFGSGTRLTVV.

This CDR3 reads CASSQDYRRGVGGYTF. CDR3 nucleotides: TGCGCCAGCAGCCAAGATTACCGGCGTGGCGTGGGGGGCTACACCTTC. The V call is TRBV4-3, the J call TRBJ1-2, with unresolved D. Germline V gene sequence: CDR1 LGHNA, CDR2 YSLEER. The CDR3 runs to 16 residues. Trimming shortened V by 0 bases and J by 8 bases, and 19 bases separated the two germline ends.

V usage is TRBV23-1 and J usage is TRBJ2-7; D perhaps matches TRBD1 (6 bases). TRBV23-1 is assigned to the ORF class and has an uncertain function. Trimming left V 3 bases short and J 2 bases short, with 11 bases between. This CDR3 is 14 amino acids long. CDR3 coding DNA: TGCGCCAGCAGTCATAAGGACAGAACCTACGAGCAGTACTTC. Its translation is CASSHKDRTYEQYF.

The chain couples TRBV12-3 or TRBV12-4 to TRBJ2-5, with D unresolved. V was trimmed by 3 bases and J by 9 bases, leaving 8 bases between them. This CDR3 region has 11 residues. In nucleotides, the CDR3 is TGTGCCAGCAGTTTCCGCGCGGCCCAGTACTTC. This codes for CASSFRAAQYF.

There are a few counts of this clonotype. The chain couples TRBV12-5 to TRBJ2-3, with 11 bases aligning to TRBD1. This CDR3 has 15 amino acids. The germline V gene encodes CDR1 LGHNT and CDR2 FRNRAP. V was pared by 6 bases and J by 4 bases, with 6 bases of the junction left unmatched. CDR3 loop: CASGKDRGLPDTQYF. CDR3 in DNA: TGTGCTAGTGGCAAGGACAGGGGGCTCCCAGATACGCAGTATTTT.

Remarks on this clonotype: The junction departs from the called germline gene at one end, perhaps through a read error. The rearrangement uses TRBV7-9 and TRBJ2-7, with D tentatively TRBD1 or TRBD2 (5 bases each). This CDR3 comprises 13 residues. The germline gives CDR1 SEHNR, CDR2 FQNEAQ (reference sequence). The CDR3 sequence is CASSDDPGDGYNF. In DNA, the CDR3 is TGTGCCAGCAGCGACGACCCCGGGGACGGATATAACTTC.

This clonotype has only a few counts. The chain uses TRBV9 and TRBJ1-3; tentatively, D is TRBD1 (5 bases). The CDR3 has 17 amino acids. V was shortened by 1 base and J by 2 bases, with 16 bases between the two germline ends. The germline V gene encodes CDR1 SGDLS and CDR2 YYNGEE. Here the CDR3 reads CASSVRPQGDTGNTIYF. The CDR3, as DNA: TGTGCCAGCAGCGTAAGACCTCAGGGAGACACTGGAAACACCATATATTTT.

The genes are TRBV4-1 and TRBJ2-5; a possible D gene is TRBD2 (5 bases). The CDR3 runs to 14 residues. CDR1 and CDR2 from the germline V gene are MGHRA and YSYEKL. V was shortened by 3 bases and J by 6 bases, with 14 bases between the two germline ends. The CDR3 coding sequence is TGCGCCAGCAGCCACCCGACGGGAAGTCAGACCCAGTACTTC. This sequence encodes CASSHPTGSQTQYF.

This clonotype was seen ten or more times. V gene TRBV12-3 or TRBV12-4 combines with J gene TRBJ1-5; D uncertain. Trimming stripped 3 bases from V and 5 bases from J, with 11 bases between. The CDR3 spans 14 residues. The CDR3 sequence is CASSFWGGDQPQHF. CDR3 coding DNA: TGTGCCAGCAGTTTTTGGGGAGGCGATCAGCCCCAGCATTTT.

This chain connects TRBV5-1 to TRBJ2-3; maybe TRBD2 (5 bases). The CDR3 runs 14 residues. In germline, CDR1 is SGHRS, CDR2 YFSETQ. The V end was cut by 2 bases, the J end by 7 bases, with 14 bases between. The CDR3 sequence is CASSFDARGNTQYF. CDR3 coding DNA: TGCGCCAGCAGCTTTGACGCCCGGGGAAATACGCAGTATTTT.